A selection of T cell receptor beta chains follows, all from one sample in a study of blood T cell repertoires in COVID-19. Measured with immunoSEQ multiplex PCR; TCRdb has only the in-frame clones, and not every one. Found here are about 140,000 clones, around 84% of them singletons; the top ten hold roughly 10%. The sequencing sample was made of peripheral blood. The receptor set was obtained from a man aged 60 to 69 with active or convalescent COVID-19. Each CDR3 is given with its conserved first and last residue. The D gene is left open where the match is weak. A clone size is listed for some rows: how often the clone was seen (once, few, many), or a class if it is expanded.

v_gene	abundance	j_gene	d_gene	CDR3nt	CDR3aa
TRBV11-3	once	TRBJ2-1	.	TGTGCCAGCAGCATACTTCCTAGCTCCTACAATGAGCAGTTCTTC	CASSILPSSYNEQFF
TRBV18	.	TRBJ1-5	.	TGTGCCAGCTCACCGTCGGTAAGCAGCAATCAGCCCCAGCATTTT	CASSPSVSSNQPQHF
TRBV6-5	.	TRBJ1-4	.	TGTGCCAGCACCCCTGGGGGACTTAATGAAAAACTGTTTTTT	CASTPGGLNEKLFF
TRBV2	.	TRBJ2-3	.	TGTGCCAGCAGTCTCCAGGGGTTTAGCACAGATACGCAGTATTTT	CASSLQGFSTDTQYF
TRBV19	.	TRBJ1-5	.	TGTGCCAGTGAACCACCCCGGGGGGGGAGCCGCAATCAGCCCCAGCATTTT	CASEPPRGGSRNQPQHF
TRBV2	few	TRBJ2-3	TRBD2	TGTGCCAGCAGGAGGCGGGAGGGCCGTATAGATACGCAGTATTTT	CASRRREGRIDTQYF
TRBV4-3	.	TRBJ1-2	.	TGCGCCAGCAGCCAAGATCCCAGCGGGGGGGCGGCCAACTATGGCTACACCTTC	CASSQDPSGGAANYGYTF
TRBV7-9	.	TRBJ2-7	TRBD1	TGTGCCAGCAGCTACGACCGGGACAGGGCCTACGAGCAGTACTTC	CASSYDRDRAYEQYF
TRBV11-3	once	TRBJ2-7	.	TGTGCCAGCAGCTTTCAGGGGAACTACGAGCAGTACTTC	CASSFQGNYEQYF
TRBV5-1	.	TRBJ1-2	.	TGCGCCAGCAGCGATCCGCTGCCAGACGGGGATGCGAAGCTGGCTAACTATGGCTACACCTTC	CASSDPLPDGDAKLANYGYTF
TRBV15	.	TRBJ1-2	TRBD1	TGTGCCACCAGCAACACCGGGACAGGGACCTTC	CATSNTGTGTF
TRBV9	few	TRBJ1-1	.	TGTGCCAGCAGCGTAGCCTTCGGGGGCACTGAAGCTTTCTTT	CASSVAFGGTEAFF
TRBV11-3	.	TRBJ2-1	TRBD1	TGTGCCAGCAGCTTATTGGGGACAGGGGAACACAATGAGCAGTTCTTC	CASSLLGTGEHNEQFF
TRBV3-1/TRBV3-2	once	TRBJ2-1	TRBD2	TGTGCCAGCAGCCATTCGGCAGCGGGAGGGCCGGATGAGCAGTTCTTC	CASSHSAAGGPDEQFF
TRBV27	.	TRBJ2-7	TRBD1	TGTGCCAGCAGTTCGACCGGGACAGGAACCTACGAGCAGTACTTC	CASSSTGTGTYEQYF
TRBV5-1	.	TRBJ2-3	.	TGCGCCAGCAGCTTGGGTGGCACCAGGCATAGTACGCAGTATTTT	CASSLGGTRHSTQYF
TRBV4-1	.	TRBJ1-1	TRBD1	TGCGCCAGCAGCCACGAACCGGGACAGGGGACTGAAGCTTTCTTT	CASSHEPGQGTEAFF
TRBV30	once	TRBJ1-2	.	TGTGCCTGGAGTCGGACAGTCTTCACCTTC	CAWSRTVFTF